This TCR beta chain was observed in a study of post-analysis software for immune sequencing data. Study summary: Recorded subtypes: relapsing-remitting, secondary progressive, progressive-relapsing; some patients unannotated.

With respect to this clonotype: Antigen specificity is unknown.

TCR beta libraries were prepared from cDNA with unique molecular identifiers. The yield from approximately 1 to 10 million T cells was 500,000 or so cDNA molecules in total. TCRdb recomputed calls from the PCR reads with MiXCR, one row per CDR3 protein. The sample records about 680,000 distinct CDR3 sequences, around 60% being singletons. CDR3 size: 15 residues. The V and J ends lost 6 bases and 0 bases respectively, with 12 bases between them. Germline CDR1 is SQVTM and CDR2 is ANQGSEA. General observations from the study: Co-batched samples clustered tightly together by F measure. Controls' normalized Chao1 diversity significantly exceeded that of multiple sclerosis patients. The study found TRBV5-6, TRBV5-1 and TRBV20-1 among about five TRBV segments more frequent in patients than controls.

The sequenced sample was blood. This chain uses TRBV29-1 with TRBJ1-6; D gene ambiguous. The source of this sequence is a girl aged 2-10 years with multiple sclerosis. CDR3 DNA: TGCAGCGTCACGGAAGGGAGCTCCTATAATTCACCCCTCCACTTT. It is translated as CSVTEGSSYNSPLHF.